One and the same sample provided the 26 T cell receptor beta chains below, sequenced in a study of blood T cell repertoires in COVID-19 (TCRdb year 2020). The protocol used for the library was the immunoSEQ multiplex PCR assay. TCRdb's version of the immuneACCESS table is confined to in-frame rearrangements and falls short of the full clone set. An unresolved V gene accounts for under half of the shortfall where checked; the remainder is of unknown origin. The sample has roughly 150,000 clones on record, about 85% of them singletons. The ten largest clones add up to under 2.5% of the sample. Sample: peripheral blood. Receptor source: a woman in her 70s with acute or convalescent COVID-19.

The CDR3 DNA sequence: TGTGCCAGCAGTTATAATGGGGGAGGTAACTATGGCTACACCTTC. Its protein is CASSYNGGGNYGYTF. The chain employs TRBV6-5 and TRBJ1-2, with a possible D match to TRBD1 (5 bases). V was cut by 3 bases and J by 1 base, with 12 bases left in between. Germline V gene data show CDR1 as MNHEY and CDR2 as SVGAGI. The length of the CDR3 is 15 residues.

The chain recombines TRBV19 with TRBJ2-5; 12 bases match TRBD1. V shed 2 bases, J shed 5 bases, and the junction held 3 bases outside the gene matches. CDR1 and CDR2 from the germline V gene are LNHDA and SQIVND (reference sequence). The CDR3 consists of 15 residues. Here the CDR3 reads CASSILGTGGETQYF. CDR3 coding DNA: TGTGCCAGTAGTATACTTGGGACAGGGGGCGAGACCCAGTACTTC.

V and J are TRBV6-1 and TRBJ2-7; 9 positions agree with TRBD2. This CDR3 is built from 14 residues. The germline CDR1 and CDR2 sequences are MNHNS and SASEGT. V trimming: 3 bases; J trimming: 6 bases; junction bases outside the gene matches: 6. Here the CDR3 reads CASSDGRGGREQYF. CDR3 in DNA: TGTGCCAGCAGTGATGGGCGGGGGGGCCGCGAGCAGTACTTC.

This rearrangement joins TRBV28 to TRBJ2-5; 8 bases line up with TRBD2. The CDR3 is 14 amino acids. CDR1 and CDR2 (germline): MDHEN, SYDVKM. V was pared by 7 bases and J by 2 bases, with 6 bases of the junction left unmatched. The CDR3 DNA reads as TGTGCCAGCAACTACGGGGGGGCACAAGAGACCCAGTACTTC. It codes for CASNYGGAQETQYF.

This clone was recorded once. This chain links TRBV5-1 with TRBJ1-1, with no clear D. This CDR3 has 13 amino acids. Trimming pared 6 bases from V and 1 base from J, leaving 10 bases between. Germline-derived CDR1 and CDR2 are SGHRS and YFSETQ. In nucleotides, the CDR3 is TGCGCCAGCAACAAGGAGGCGAACACTGAAGCTTTCTTT. Translated: CASNKEANTEAFF.

This rearrangement joins TRBV18 to TRBJ1-2, with D hard to call. The length of the CDR3 is 14 residues. Per germline, CDR1 KGHSH and CDR2 LQKENI. V shed 2 bases and J shed 2 bases, with 9 bases lying between them. CDR3 DNA sequence: TGTGCCAGCTCACCATCTGGGCAGAACTATGGCTACACCTTC. Its protein is CASSPSGQNYGYTF.

V and J are TRBV7-6 and TRBJ2-1; the match to TRBD2 covers 16 bases. The germline V gene encodes CDR1 SGHVS and CDR2 FNYEAQ. V lost 5 bases, J lost 9 bases, and 13 bases stayed unmatched. This CDR3 has 18 amino acids. This CDR3 is CASSLRAGTSGGALEQFF. CDR3 bases: TGTGCCAGCAGCCTTAGAGCCGGGACTAGCGGGGGGGCCCTTGAGCAGTTCTTC.

This chain links TRBV7-3 with TRBJ2-3; 13 nucleotides match TRBD2. Germline assignment: CDR1 SGHTA and CDR2 FQGTGA. Trimming cost V 4 bases and J 2 bases; bases outside gene matches: 3. CDR3 length: 16 residues. The CDR3: CASSSGLAGVTDTQYF. The CDR3 region has the DNA TGTGCCAGCAGCTCCGGACTAGCGGGGGTCACAGATACGCAGTATTTT. Drawing the rest from reference TRBV7-3 and TRBJ2-3, the complete variable domain is GAGVSQTPSNKVTEKGKYVELRCDPISGHTALYWYRQSLGQGPEFLIYFQGTGAADDSGLPNDRFFAVRPEGSVSTLKIQRTERGDSAVYLCASSSGLAGVTDTQYFGPGTRLTVL.

CDR3 DNA: TGTGCCAGCAGCCAAATTGCAGGGCGCGGAAACACCATATATTTT. This sequence encodes CASSQIAGRGNTIYF. V and J are TRBV3-1 (or the pseudogene TRBV3-2) and TRBJ1-3; possibly TRBD1 for D (5 bases). Trimming took 2 bases from V and 4 from J, leaving 12 bases between them. The germline CDR1 and CDR2 sequences are LGHDT and YNNKEL (reference sequence). CDR3 length: 15 amino acids.

The chain combines TRBV4-1 with TRBJ1-2; 8 positions agree with TRBD1. J lost 7 bases, V lost 3 bases, and 7 bases had no gene match. The germline gives CDR1 MGHRA, CDR2 YSYEKL. The CDR3 length is 14 residues. The chain's CDR3 is CASSQSRGPGGYTF. The CDR3 DNA sequence: TGCGCCAGCAGCCAGTCCAGGGGGCCAGGTGGCTACACCTTC.

The chain joins TRBV28 to TRBJ1-5; perhaps TRBD1 as D (6 bases). Trimming cost V 10 bases and J 1 base, with 14 bases left between them. Germline CDR1 MDHEN, CDR2 SYDVKM. CDR3 size: 14 residues. The CDR3 nucleotides read TGTGCCATTAATACAGGGTCGAGCAATCAGCCCCAGCATTTT. Translating it yields CAINTGSSNQPQHF.

This clone came up a few times. The chain recombines TRBV5-1 with TRBJ2-3; 9 bases are a match to TRBD2. This CDR3 region has 14 residues. The V gene's germline CDR1 is SGHRS and CDR2 YFSETQ. Germline trimming cut 5 bases from V and 5 bases from J; bases unmatched to any gene: 6. The CDR3 spells CASSAGGPVDTQYF. Written as DNA, the CDR3 is TGCGCCAGCAGTGCGGGGGGGCCCGTAGATACGCAGTATTTT.

This chain joins TRBV2 and TRBJ2-3; 9 bases agree with TRBD1. In germline, CDR1 is SNHLY, CDR2 FYNNEI. The trim removed 2 bases at V and 5 bases at J, leaving 8 bases unmatched. The CDR3 contains 16 residues. CDR3 in amino acids: CASSEIEQGAGDTQYF. CDR3 coding DNA: TGTGCCAGCAGTGAAATCGAACAGGGGGCGGGAGATACGCAGTATTTT.

This chain joins TRBV28 and TRBJ1-2; TRBD1 matches at 9 bases. V lost 5 bases to trimming and J lost 1 base; unmatched junction nucleotides: 11. Germline values: CDR1 MDHEN, CDR2 SYDVKM. This CDR3 region has 17 residues. CDR3 loop: CASSPPGQGPYNYGYTF. CDR3 nucleotide sequence: TGTGCCAGCAGTCCACCGGGACAGGGTCCCTATAACTATGGCTACACCTTC.

DNA of the CDR3: TGTGCCAGCAGCCAGGGACTAGCGGGCGCTCGCACAGATACGCAGTATTTT. This sequence encodes CASSQGLAGARTDTQYF. V is TRBV5-4 and J is TRBJ2-3; 12 bases map to TRBD2. The V and J ends lost 4 bases and 1 base, in that order; junction bases with no gene match: 7. From germline, CDR1 is SGHNT and CDR2 YYREEE (reference sequence). The CDR3 consists of 17 residues.

CDR3 protein: CASSFAGQEDSSYF. CDR3 DNA sequence: TGTGCCAGCAGTTTCGCGGGACAGGAGGATTCTTCGTACTTC. The gene calls are TRBV28 and TRBJ2-4, with 8 bases aligning to TRBD1. CDR3 length: 14 residues. V trimming: 3 bases; J trimming: 15 bases; junction bases outside the gene matches: 13. Germline lookup yields CDR1 MDHEN and CDR2 SYDVKM.

The gene calls are TRBV6-2 or TRBV6-3 and TRBJ1-3; D remains ambiguous. CDR3 length equals 17 residues. The V end was cut by 7 bases, the J end by 0 bases, with 19 bases between. Germline assignment: CDR1 MNHEY and CDR2 SVGEGT. The CDR3 sequence: CASNPLPTAASGNTIYF. The CDR3 nucleotides read TGTGCCAGCAACCCCCTCCCCACGGCGGCCTCTGGAAACACCATATATTTT.

Written as DNA, the CDR3 is TGTGCCAGCGGGACAGGAGCTATACAAGAGACCCAGTACTTC. This sequence encodes CASGTGAIQETQYF. The rearrangement joins TRBV7-2 to TRBJ2-5; the match to TRBD1 covers 8 bases. This CDR3 is built from 14 residues. Germline V gene lookup returns CDR1 SGHTA and CDR2 FQGNSA. J gave up 2 bases and V 8 bases, and 7 bases lay outside the gene matches.

The chain couples TRBV7-2 to TRBJ1-1, with a tentative D call TRBD1 (5 bases). The germline gives CDR1 SGHTA, CDR2 FQGNSA. V lost 3 bases and J 1 base, leaving 18 bases between the germline ends. The length of the CDR3 is 17 residues. CDR3: CASSLARGRLGNTEAFF. The CDR3 DNA sequence: TGTGCCAGCAGCTTGGCGCGGGGCAGGTTAGGGAACACTGAAGCTTTCTTT.

This clone was seen only once. The chain is built from TRBV4-1 and TRBJ2-3; TRBD1 agrees at 11 bases. CDR3 length: 17 amino acids. The J segment lost 4 bases and the V segment lost 0 bases, leaving 6 bases of the junction unmatched. The germline V gene has CDR1 MGHRA and CDR2 YSYEKL. The DNA for the CDR3 is TGCGCCAGCAGCCAAGACGGACAGGGGGCTTCCGCAGATACGCAGTATTTT. Translation: CASSQDGQGASADTQYF.

This clone was observed once. The J gene is TRBJ2-7, the V gene TRBV9; the match to TRBD1 covers 7 bases. Germline CDR1 SGDLS, CDR2 YYNGEE. This CDR3 is built from 14 residues. Trimming at V came to 4 bases and at J to 4 bases, leaving 8 bases not matched to a gene. The CDR3 bases are TGTGCCAGCAGCCCCGAGGGGGCCTTATACGAGCAGTACTTC. Translation: CASSPEGALYEQYF.

V usage is TRBV7-2 and J usage is TRBJ1-5; D uncertain. CDR1 SGHTA and CDR2 FQGNSA come from the germline V gene. The CDR3 extends over 13 amino acids. Trimming cost V 5 bases and J 5 bases, with 10 bases left between them. CDR3 loop: CASSLQLYQPQHF. The CDR3 nucleotides are TGTGCCAGCAGCCTACAGCTTTATCAGCCCCAGCATTTT.

V gene TRBV18 combines with J gene TRBJ2-7, with 15 positions matching TRBD2. The trim removed 0 bases at V and 3 bases at J, leaving 0 bases unmatched. Germline values: CDR1 KGHSH, CDR2 LQKENI. The CDR3 covers 16 residues. The CDR3 coding sequence is TGTGCCAGCTCACCACCGGGACTAGCGGGGGGCTACGAGCAGTACTTC. It translates to CASSPPGLAGGYEQYF. Full variable domain (remainder filled in from reference TRBV18 and TRBJ2-7): NAGVMQNPRHLVRRRGQEARLRCSPMKGHSHVYWYRQLPEEGLKFMVYLQKENIIDESGMPKERFSAEFPKEGPSILRIQQVVRGDSAAYFCASSPPGLAGGYEQYFGPGTRLTVT.

The chain combines TRBV5-1 with TRBJ1-2, with 10 nucleotides matching TRBD1. CDR1 and CDR2 from the germline V gene are SGHRS and YFSETQ. The CDR3 is 15 amino acids. The trim removed 4 bases at V and 6 bases at J, leaving 9 bases unmatched. CDR3 sequence: CASSTAGTGAHGYTF. CDR3 in DNA: TGCGCCAGCAGCACCGCCGGGACAGGGGCTCATGGCTACACCTTC.

The chain combines TRBV11-1 with TRBJ2-1; 11 nucleotides match TRBD2. The germline V gene has CDR1 SGHAT and CDR2 FQDESV (reference sequence). The trim removed 4 bases at V and 8 bases at J, leaving 10 bases unmatched. The CDR3 runs 16 residues. In DNA, the CDR3 is TGTGCCAGCAGCTATAGCGTCACTAGCGGGGGCTATGAGCAGTTCTTC. Its protein product is CASSYSVTSGGYEQFF.

V and J are TRBV6-5 and TRBJ1-6; TRBD1 is a possible D gene (5 bases). Germline-derived CDR1 and CDR2 are MNHEY and SVGAGI. V lost 2 bases, J lost 7 bases, and 9 bases lay in between. This CDR3 region has 14 residues. The CDR3 loop reads CASSYGRGNSPLHF. The CDR3 region has the DNA TGTGCCAGCAGTTACGGTCGGGGGAATTCACCCCTCCACTTT.